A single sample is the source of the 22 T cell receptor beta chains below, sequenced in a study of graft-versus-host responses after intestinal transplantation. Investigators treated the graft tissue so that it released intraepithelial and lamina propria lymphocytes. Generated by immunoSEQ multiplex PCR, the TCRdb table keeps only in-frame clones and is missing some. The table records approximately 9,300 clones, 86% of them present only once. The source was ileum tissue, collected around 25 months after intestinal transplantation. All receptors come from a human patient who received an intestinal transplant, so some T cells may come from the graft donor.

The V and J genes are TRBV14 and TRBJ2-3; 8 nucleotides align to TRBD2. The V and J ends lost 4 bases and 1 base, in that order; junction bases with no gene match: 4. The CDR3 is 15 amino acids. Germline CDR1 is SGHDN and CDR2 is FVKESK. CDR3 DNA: TGTGCCAGCAGCCCAGGGACTAGAGGCACAGATACGCAGTATTTT. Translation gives CASSPGTRGTDTQYF. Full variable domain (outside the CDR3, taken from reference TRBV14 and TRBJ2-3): EAGVTQFPSHSVIEKGQTVTLRCDPISGHDNLYWYRRVMGKEIKFLLHFVKESKQDESGMPNNRFLAERTGGTYSTLKVQPAELEDSGVYFCASSPGTRGTDTQYFGPGTRLTVL.

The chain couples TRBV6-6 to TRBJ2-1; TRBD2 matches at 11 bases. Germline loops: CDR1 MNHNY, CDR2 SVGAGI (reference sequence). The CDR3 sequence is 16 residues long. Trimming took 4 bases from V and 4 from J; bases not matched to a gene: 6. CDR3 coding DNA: TGTGCCAGCAGTTCGACTAGCGGGGCGAATTACAATGAGCAGTTCTTC. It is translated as CASSSTSGANYNEQFF.

CDR3 nucleotide sequence: TGTGCCAGCAGTGGGGGACAAAATAGCAATCAGCCCCAGCATTTT. This translates into CASSGGQNSNQPQHF. V gene TRBV2 combines with J gene TRBJ1-5, with a tentative D call TRBD1 (6 bases). V was cut by 4 bases and J by 0 bases, with 10 bases left in between. There are 15 residues in the CDR3. The germline gives CDR1 SNHLY, CDR2 FYNNEI.

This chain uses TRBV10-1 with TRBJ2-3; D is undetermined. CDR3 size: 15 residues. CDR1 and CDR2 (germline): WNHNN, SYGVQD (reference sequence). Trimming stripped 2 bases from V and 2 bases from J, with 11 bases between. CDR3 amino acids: CASSEEGVPTDTQYF. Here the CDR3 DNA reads TGCGCCAGCAGTGAGGAAGGAGTGCCCACAGATACGCAGTATTTT.

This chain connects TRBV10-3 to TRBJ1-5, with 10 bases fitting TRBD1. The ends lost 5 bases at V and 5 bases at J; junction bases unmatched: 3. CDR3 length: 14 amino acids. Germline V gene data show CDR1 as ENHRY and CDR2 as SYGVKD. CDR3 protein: CAISSGTGDQPQHF. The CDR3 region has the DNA TGTGCCATCAGTTCCGGGACAGGGGATCAGCCCCAGCATTTT.

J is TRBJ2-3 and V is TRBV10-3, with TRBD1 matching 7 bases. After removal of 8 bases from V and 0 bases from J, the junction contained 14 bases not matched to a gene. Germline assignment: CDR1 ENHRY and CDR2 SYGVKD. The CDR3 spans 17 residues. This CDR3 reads CAIRLRTGGFSTDTQYF. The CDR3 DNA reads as TGTGCCATCCGGTTAAGGACAGGTGGGTTTAGCACAGATACGCAGTATTTT.

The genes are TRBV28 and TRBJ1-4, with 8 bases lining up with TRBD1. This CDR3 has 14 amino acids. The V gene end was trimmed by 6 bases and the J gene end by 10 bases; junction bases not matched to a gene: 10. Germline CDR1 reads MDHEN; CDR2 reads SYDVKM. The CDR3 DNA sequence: TGTGCCAGCAGGGGAGGACAGGGTTTTGTAAAACTGTTTTTT. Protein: CASRGGQGFVKLFF.

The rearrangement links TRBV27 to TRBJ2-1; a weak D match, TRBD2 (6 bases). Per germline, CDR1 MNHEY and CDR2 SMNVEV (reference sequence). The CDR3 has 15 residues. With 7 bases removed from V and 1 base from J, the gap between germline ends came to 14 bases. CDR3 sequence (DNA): TGTGCCAGCATGGGACTCAGGTCTTCCTACAATGAGCAGTTCTTC. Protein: CASMGLRSSYNEQFF.

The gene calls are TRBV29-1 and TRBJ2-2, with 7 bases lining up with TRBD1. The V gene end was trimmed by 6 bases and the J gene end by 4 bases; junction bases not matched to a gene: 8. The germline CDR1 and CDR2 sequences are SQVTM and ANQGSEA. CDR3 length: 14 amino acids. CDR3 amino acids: CSVKRQGSTGELFF. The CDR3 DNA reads TGCAGCGTCAAACGACAGGGTAGCACCGGGGAGCTGTTTTTT.

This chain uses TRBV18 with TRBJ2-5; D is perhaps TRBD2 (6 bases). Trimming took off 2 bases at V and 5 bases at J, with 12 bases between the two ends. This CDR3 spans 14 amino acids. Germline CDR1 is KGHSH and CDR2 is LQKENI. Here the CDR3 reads CASSPMGGRETQYF. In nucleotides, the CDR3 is TGTGCCAGCTCACCAATGGGGGGTCGGGAGACCCAGTACTTC.

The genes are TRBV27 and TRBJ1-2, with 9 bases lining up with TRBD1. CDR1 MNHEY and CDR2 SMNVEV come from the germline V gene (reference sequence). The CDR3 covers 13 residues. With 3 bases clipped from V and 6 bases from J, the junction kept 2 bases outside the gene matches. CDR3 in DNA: TGTGCCAGCAGTTTCACAGGGGGCGATGGCTACACCTTC. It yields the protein CASSFTGGDGYTF.

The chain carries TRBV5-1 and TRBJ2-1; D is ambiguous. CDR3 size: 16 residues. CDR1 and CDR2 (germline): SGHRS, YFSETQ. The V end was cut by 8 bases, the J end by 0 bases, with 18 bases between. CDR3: CASGRLQRSSYNEQFF. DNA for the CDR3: TGCGCCAGTGGACGCTTACAGCGAAGCTCCTACAATGAGCAGTTCTTC.

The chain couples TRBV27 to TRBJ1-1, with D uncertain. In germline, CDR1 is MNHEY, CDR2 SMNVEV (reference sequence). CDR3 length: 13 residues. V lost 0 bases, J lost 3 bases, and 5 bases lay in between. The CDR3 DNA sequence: TGTGCCAGCAGTTTATCAAGGGACACTGAAGCTTTCTTT. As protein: CASSLSRDTEAFF.

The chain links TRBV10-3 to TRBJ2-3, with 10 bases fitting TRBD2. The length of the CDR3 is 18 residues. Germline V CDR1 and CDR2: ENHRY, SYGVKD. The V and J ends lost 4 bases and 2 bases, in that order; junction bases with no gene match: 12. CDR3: CAISARDLAGVITDTQYF. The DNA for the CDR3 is TGTGCCATCAGTGCGAGGGATCTAGCGGGAGTAATCACAGATACGCAGTATTTT.

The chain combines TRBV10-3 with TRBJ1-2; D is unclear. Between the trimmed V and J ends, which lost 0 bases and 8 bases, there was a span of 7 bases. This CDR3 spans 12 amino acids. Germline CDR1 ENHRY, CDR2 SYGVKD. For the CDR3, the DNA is TGTGCCATCAGTGAGTCCGTAGACGGCTACACCTTC. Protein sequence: CAISESVDGYTF.

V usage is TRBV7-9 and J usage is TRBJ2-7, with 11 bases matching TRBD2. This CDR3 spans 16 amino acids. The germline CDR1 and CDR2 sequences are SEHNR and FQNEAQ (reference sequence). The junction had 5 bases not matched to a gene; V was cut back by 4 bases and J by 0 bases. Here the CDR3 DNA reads TGTGCCAGCAGCTCTACCGGGACTAGCGGCTCCTACGAGCAGTACTTC. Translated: CASSSTGTSGSYEQYF.

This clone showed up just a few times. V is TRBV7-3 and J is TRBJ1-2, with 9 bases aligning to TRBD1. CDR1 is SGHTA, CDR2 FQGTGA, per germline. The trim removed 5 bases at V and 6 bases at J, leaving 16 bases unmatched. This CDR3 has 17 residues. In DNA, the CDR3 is TGTGCCAGCAGCGCTGATACGGGACAGGGACACTATCATGGCTACACCTTC. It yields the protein CASSADTGQGHYHGYTF.

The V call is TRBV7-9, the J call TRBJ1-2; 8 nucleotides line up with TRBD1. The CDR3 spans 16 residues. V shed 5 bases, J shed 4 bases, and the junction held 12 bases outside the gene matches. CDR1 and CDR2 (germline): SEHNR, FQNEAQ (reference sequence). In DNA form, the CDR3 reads TGTGCCAGCAGCCCTAACTCTCAGGGGGCTCTCTATGGCTACACCTTC. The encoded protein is CASSPNSQGALYGYTF.

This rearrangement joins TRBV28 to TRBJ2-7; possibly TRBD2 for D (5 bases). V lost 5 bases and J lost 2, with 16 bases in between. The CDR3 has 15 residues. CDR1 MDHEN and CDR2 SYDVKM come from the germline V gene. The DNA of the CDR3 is TGTGCCAGCAGTCAGACCACTAGTGGTCCCTACGAGCAGTACTTC. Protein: CASSQTTSGPYEQYF.

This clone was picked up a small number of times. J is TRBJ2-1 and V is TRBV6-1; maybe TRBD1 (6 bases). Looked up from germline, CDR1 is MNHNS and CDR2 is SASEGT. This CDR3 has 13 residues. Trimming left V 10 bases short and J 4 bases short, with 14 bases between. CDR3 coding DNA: TGTGCCATTGGTGAGGACAGTTACAATGAGCAGTTCTTC. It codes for CAIGEDSYNEQFF.

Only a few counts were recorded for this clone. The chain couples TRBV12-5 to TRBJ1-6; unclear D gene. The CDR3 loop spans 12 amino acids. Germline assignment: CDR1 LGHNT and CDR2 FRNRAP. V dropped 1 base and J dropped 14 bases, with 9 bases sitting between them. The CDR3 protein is CASGLDQQALHF. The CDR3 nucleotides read TGTGCTAGTGGTTTGGACCAGCAGGCCCTCCACTTT.

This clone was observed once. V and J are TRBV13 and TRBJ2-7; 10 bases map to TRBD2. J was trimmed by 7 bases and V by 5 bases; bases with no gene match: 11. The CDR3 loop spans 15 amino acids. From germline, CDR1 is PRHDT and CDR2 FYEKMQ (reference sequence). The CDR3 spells CASSITEGLAQEQYF. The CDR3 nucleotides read TGTGCCAGCAGCATCACAGAGGGACTAGCGCAAGAGCAGTACTTC.